This T cell receptor (beta chain) originates from a study of T cell responses to AZD1222 COVID-19 vaccine. Generated by immunoSEQ multiplex PCR, the TCRdb table keeps only in-frame clones and is missing some. The table lists about 120,000 clones, 80% to 90% of them singletons. The study, taken as a whole, reports: Across the whole spike, CD4 TCRs peaked at regions 160-218 and 743-854.

The CDR3 loop spans 16 amino acids. The V and J ends lost 10 bases and 1 base, in that order; junction bases with no gene match: 13. Germline CDR1 ENHRY, CDR2 SYGVKD. Of note for this clone: Its target is unknown.

The receptor comes from an adult who received the AZD1222 COVID-19 vaccine. The starting material was peripheral blood, obtained 28 days after the second AZD1222 dose. V and J are TRBV10-3 and TRBJ2-1; TRBD1 aligns across 7 bases. The DNA of the CDR3 is TGTGCCACCCTGCCCACGGACAGGCCGTCCTACAATGAGCAGTTCTTC. It yields the protein CATLPTDRPSYNEQFF.